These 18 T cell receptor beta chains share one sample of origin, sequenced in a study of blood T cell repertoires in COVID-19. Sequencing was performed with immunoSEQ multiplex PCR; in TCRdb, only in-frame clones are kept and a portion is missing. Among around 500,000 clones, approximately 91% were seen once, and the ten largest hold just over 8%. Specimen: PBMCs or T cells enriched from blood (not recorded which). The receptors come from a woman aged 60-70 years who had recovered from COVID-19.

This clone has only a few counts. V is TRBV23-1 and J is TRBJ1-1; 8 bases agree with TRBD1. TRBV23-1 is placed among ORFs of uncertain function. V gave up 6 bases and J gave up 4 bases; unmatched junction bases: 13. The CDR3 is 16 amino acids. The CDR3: CASSPDRAYAGTEAFF. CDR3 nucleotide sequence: TGCGCCAGCAGCCCGGACAGGGCGTATGCGGGCACTGAAGCTTTCTTT.

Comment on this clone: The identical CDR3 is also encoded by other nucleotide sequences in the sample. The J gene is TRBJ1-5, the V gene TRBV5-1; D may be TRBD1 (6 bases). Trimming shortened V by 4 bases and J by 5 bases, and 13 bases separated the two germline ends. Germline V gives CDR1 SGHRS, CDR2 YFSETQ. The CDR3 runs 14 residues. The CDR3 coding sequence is TGCGCCAGCAGCCTTGGGGCAGGGGATCAGCCCCAGCATTTT. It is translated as CASSLGAGDQPQHF.

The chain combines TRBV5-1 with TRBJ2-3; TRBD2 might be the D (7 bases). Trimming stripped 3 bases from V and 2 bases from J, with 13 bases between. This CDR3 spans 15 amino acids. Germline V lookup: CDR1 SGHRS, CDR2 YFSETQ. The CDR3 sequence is CASSSVGGPTDTQYF. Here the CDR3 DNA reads TGCGCCAGCAGCTCTGTCGGGGGGCCCACAGATACGCAGTATTTT.

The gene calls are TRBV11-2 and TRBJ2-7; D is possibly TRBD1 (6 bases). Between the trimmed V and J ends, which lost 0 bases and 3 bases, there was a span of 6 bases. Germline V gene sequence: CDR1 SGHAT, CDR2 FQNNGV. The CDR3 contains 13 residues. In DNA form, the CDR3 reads TGTGCCAGCAGCTTAGAACAGGGCTACGAGCAGTACGTC. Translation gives CASSLEQGYEQYV.

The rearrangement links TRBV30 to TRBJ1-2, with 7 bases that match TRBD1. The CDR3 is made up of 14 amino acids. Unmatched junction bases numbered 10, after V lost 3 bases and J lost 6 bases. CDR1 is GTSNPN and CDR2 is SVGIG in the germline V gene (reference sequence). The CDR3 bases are TGTGCCTGGAGCCCAATAGTCAGGGGGAATGGCTACACCTTC. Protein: CAWSPIVRGNGYTF. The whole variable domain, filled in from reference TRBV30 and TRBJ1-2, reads SQTIHQWPATLVQPVGSPLSLECTVEGTSNPNLYWYRQAAGRGLQLLFYSVGIGQISSEVPQNLSASRPQDRQFILSSKKLLLSDSGFYLCAWSPIVRGNGYTFGSGTRLTVV.

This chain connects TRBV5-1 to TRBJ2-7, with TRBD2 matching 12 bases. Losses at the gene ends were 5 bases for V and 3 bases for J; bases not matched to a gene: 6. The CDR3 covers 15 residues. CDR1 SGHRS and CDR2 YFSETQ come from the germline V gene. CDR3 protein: CASSSPSGGVYEQYF. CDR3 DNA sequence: TGCGCCAGCAGTTCCCCTAGCGGGGGGGTCTACGAGCAGTACTTC. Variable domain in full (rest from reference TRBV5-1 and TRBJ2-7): KAGVTQTPRYLIKTRGQQVTLSCSPISGHRSVSWYQQTPGQGLQFLFEYFSETQRNKGNFPGRFSGRQFSNSRSEMNVSTLELGDSALYLCASSSPSGGVYEQYFGPGTRLTVT.

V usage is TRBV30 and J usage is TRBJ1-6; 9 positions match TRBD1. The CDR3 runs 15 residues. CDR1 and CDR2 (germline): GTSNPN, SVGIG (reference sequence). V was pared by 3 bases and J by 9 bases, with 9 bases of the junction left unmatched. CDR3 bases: TGTGCCTGGAGGCCATCGGGACAGGGTTTTTCACCCCTCCACTTT. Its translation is CAWRPSGQGFSPLHF.

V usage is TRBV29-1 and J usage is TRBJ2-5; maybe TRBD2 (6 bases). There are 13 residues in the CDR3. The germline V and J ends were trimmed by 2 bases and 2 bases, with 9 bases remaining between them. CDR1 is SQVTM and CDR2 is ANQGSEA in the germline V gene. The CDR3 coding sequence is TGCAGCGTTGAACCCCGGGGGCAAGAGACCCAGTACTTC. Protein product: CSVEPRGQETQYF.

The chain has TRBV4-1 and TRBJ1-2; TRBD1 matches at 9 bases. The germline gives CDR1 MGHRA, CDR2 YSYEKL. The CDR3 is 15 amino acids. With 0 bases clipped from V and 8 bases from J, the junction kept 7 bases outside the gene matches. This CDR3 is CASSQEEGQGRGYTF. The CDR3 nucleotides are TGCGCCAGCAGCCAAGAAGAAGGACAGGGGCGAGGCTACACCTTC.

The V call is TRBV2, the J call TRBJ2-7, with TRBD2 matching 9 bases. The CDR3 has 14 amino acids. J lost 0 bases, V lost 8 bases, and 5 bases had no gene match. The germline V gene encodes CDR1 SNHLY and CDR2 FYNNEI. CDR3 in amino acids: CASGLAGASYEQYF. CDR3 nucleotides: TGTGCCAGCGGGTTAGCGGGGGCCTCCTACGAGCAGTACTTC.

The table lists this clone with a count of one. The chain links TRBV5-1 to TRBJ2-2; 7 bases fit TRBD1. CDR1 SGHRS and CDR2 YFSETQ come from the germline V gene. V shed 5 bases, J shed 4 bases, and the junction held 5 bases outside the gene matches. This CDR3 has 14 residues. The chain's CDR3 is CASRETGSTGELFF. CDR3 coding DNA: TGCGCCAGCAGGGAGACAGGGAGCACCGGGGAGCTGTTTTTT.

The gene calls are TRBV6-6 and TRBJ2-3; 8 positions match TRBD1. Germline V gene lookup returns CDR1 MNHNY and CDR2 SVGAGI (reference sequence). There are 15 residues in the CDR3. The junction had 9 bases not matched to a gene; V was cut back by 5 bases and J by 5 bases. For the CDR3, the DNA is TGTGCCAGCAGTGGACAGGGATCCCAATTAGATACGCAGTATTTT. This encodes CASSGQGSQLDTQYF.

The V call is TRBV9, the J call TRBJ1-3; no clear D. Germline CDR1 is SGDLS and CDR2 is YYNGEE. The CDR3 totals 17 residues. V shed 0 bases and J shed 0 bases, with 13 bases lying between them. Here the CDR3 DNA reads TGTGCCAGCAGCGTAGGCGGCGGGGTCCTCTCTGGAAACACCATATATTTT. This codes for CASSVGGGVLSGNTIYF. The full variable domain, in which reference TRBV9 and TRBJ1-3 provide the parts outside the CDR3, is DSGVTQTPKHLITATGQRVTLRCSPRSGDLSVYWYQQSLDQGLQFLIQYYNGEERAKGNILERFSAQQFPDLHSELNLSSLELGDSALYFCASSVGGGVLSGNTIYFGEGSWLTVV.

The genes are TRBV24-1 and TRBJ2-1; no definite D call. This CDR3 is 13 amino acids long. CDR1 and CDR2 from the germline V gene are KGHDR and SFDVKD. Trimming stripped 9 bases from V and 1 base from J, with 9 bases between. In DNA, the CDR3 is TGTGCCACCTCCCCGACATCCTACAATGAGCAGTTCTTC. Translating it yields CATSPTSYNEQFF.

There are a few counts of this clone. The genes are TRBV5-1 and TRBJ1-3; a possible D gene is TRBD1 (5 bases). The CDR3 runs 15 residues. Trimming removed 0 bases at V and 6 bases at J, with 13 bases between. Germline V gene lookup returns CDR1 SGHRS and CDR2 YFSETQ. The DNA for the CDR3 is TGCGCCAGCAGCTTGGGGATCGGGGGAGTAAACACCATATATTTT. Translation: CASSLGIGGVNTIYF.

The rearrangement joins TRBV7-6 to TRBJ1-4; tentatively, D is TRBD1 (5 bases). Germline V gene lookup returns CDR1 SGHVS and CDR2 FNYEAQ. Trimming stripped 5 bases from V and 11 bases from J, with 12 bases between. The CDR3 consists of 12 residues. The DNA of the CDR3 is TGTGCCAGCAGCCCCAAGGAGGGGAAACTGTTTTTT. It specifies CASSPKEGKLFF. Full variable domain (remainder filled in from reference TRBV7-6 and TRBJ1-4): GAGVSQSPRYKVTKRGQDVALRCDPISGHVSLYWYRQALGQGPEFLTYFNYEAQQDKSGLPNDRFSAERPEGSISTLTIQRTEQRDSAMYRCASSPKEGKLFFGSGTQLSVL.

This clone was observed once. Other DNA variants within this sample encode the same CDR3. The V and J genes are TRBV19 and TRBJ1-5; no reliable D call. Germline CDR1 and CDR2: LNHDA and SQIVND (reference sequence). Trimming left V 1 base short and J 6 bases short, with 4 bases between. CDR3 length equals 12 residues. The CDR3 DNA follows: TGTGCCAGTAGTATAGCGGGTCAGCCCCAGCATTTT. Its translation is CASSIAGQPQHF.

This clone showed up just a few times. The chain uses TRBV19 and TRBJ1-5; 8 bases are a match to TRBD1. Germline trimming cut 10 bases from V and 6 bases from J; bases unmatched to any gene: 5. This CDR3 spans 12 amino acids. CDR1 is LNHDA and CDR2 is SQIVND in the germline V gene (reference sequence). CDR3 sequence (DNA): TGTGCCACCGCGACAGGGGCTCAGCCCCAGCATTTT. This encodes CATATGAQPQHF.